This paragraph reports one T cell receptor beta chain. The data are from a study of shared clonotypes between healthy human individuals. Here immunoSEQ multiplex PCR was the method, and the copy in TCRdb shows in-frame clones only, minus some. The data hold more than 2 million clones, with roughly 96% observed a single time. Germline trimming cut 9 bases from V and 4 bases from J; bases unmatched to any gene: 4. The length of the CDR3 is 13 residues. Germline V gives CDR1 LNHDA, CDR2 SQIVND (reference sequence). What was sequenced was naive CD4+ T cells sorted from blood. Subset specified: CD45RA+ positively selected. The sequence was collected from a man younger than 35 in good health. V usage is TRBV19 and J usage is TRBJ2-1; TRBD1 matches 9 bases. The DNA for the CDR3 is TGTGCCAGCCGGGACAGGGCGTACAATGAGCAGTTCTTC. This codes for CASRDRAYNEQFF.